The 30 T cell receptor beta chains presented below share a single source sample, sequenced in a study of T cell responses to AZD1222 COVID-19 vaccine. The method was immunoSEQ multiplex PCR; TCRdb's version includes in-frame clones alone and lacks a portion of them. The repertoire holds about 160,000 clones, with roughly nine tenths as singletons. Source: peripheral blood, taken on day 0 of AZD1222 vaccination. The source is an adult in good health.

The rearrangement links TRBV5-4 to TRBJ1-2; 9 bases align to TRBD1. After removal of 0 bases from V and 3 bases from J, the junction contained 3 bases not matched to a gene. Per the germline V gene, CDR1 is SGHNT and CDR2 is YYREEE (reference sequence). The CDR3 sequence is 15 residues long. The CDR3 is CASSLVQGADYGYTF. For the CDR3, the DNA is TGTGCCAGCAGCTTGGTACAGGGGGCGGACTATGGCTACACCTTC. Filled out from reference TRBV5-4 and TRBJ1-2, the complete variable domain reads ETGVTQSPTHLIKTRGQQVTLRCSSQSGHNTVSWYQQALGQGPQFIFQYYREEENGRGNFPPRFSGLQFPNYSSELNVNALELDDSALYLCASSLVQGADYGYTFGSGTRLTVV.

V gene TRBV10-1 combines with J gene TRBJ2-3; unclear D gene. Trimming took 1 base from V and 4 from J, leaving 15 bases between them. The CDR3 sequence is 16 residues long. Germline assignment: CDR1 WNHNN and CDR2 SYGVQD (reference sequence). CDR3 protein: CASSEFAPLGADTQYF. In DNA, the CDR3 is TGCGCCAGCAGTGAGTTTGCTCCCCTCGGCGCAGATACGCAGTATTTT.

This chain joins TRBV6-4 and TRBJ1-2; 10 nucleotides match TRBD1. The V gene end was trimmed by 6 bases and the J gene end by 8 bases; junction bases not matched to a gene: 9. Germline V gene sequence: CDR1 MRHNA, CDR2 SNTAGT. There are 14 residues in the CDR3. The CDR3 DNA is TGTGCCAGCAGAGAGACAGGGGGCATGCGGGGCTACACCTTC. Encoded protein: CASRETGGMRGYTF.

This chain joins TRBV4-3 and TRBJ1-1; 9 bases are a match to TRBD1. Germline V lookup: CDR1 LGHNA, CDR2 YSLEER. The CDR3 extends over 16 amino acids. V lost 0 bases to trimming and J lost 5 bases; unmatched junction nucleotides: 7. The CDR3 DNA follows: TGCGCCAGCAGCCAAGATCAGGGACAGGGATGGACTGAAGCTTTCTTT. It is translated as CASSQDQGQGWTEAFF.

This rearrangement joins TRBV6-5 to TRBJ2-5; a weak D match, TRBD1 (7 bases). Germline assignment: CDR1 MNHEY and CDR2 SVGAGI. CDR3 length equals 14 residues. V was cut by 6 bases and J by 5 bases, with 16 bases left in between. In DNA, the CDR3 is TGTGCCAGCAGCCGTCAGGGGGGCTGGGAGACCCAGTACTTC. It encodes CASSRQGGWETQYF.

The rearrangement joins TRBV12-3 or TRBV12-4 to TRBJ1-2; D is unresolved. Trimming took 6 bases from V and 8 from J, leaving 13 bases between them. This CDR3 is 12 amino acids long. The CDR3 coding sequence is TGTGCCAGCAGGGCCCCTAGTGGGGGCTACACCTTC. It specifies CASRAPSGGYTF.

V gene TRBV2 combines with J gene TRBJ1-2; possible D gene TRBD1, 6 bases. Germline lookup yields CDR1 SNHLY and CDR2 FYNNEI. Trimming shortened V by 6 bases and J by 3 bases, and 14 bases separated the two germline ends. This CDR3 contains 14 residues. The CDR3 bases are TGTGCCAGCAGGGACAGTGGGAGCGACTATGGCTACACCTTC. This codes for CASRDSGSDYGYTF.

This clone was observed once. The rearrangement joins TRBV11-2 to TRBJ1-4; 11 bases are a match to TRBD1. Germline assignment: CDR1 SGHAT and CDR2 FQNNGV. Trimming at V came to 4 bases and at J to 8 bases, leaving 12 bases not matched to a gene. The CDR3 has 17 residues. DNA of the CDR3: TGTGCCAGCAGCTCGGACAGGGGGCTTGGGGGGAAGGAAAAACTGTTTTTT. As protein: CASSSDRGLGGKEKLFF.

Here the CDR3 reads CASSLGALRGGYNEQFF. CDR3 nucleotides: TGCGCCAGCAGCTTGGGGGCCCTCCGGGGGGGCTACAATGAGCAGTTCTTC. The J gene is TRBJ2-1, the V gene TRBV5-1; 8 nucleotides agree with TRBD2. This CDR3 is built from 17 residues. The J segment lost 3 bases and the V segment lost 0 bases, leaving 8 bases of the junction unmatched. Germline loops: CDR1 SGHRS, CDR2 YFSETQ.

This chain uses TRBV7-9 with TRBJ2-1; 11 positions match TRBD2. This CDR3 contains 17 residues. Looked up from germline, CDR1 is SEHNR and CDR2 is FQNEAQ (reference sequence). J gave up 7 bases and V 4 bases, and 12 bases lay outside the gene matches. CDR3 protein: CASSYKTGLAELNEQFF. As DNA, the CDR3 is TGTGCCAGCAGCTATAAGACGGGACTAGCGGAGCTAAATGAGCAGTTCTTC.

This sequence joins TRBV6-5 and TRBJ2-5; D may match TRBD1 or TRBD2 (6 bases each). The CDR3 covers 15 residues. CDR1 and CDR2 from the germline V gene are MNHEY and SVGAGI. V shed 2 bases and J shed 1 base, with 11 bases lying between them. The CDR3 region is CASSYLRGVQETQYF. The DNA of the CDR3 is TGTGCCAGCAGTTACCTTAGGGGGGTCCAAGAGACCCAGTACTTC.

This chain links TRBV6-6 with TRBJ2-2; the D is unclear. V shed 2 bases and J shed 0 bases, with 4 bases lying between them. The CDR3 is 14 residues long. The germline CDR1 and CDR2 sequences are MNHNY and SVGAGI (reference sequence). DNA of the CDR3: TGTGCCAGCAGTTACACGGCGAACACCGGGGAGCTGTTTTTT. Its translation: CASSYTANTGELFF.

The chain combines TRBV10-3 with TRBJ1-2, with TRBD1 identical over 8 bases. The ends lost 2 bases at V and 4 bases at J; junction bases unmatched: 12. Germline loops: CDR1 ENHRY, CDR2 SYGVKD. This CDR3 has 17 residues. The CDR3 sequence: CAISESNTGGSIYGYTF. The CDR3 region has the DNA TGTGCCATCAGTGAGAGCAACACAGGGGGTAGTATCTATGGCTACACCTTC.

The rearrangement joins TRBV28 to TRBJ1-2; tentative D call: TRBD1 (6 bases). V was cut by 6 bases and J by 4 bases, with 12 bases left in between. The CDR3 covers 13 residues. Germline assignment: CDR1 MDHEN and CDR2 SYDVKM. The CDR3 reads CASRFQGRYGYTF. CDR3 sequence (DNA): TGTGCCAGCAGGTTTCAGGGGCGCTATGGCTACACCTTC.

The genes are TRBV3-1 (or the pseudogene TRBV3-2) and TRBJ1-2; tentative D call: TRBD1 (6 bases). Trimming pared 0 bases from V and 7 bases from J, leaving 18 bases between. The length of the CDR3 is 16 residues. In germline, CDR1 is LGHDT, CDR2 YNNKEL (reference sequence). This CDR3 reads CASSQEWGQGWGGYTF. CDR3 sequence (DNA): TGTGCCAGCAGCCAAGAGTGGGGTCAGGGGTGGGGTGGCTACACCTTC.

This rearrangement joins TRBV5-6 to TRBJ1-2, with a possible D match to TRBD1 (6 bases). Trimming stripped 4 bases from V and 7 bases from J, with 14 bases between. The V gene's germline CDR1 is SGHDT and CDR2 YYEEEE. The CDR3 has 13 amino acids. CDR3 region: CASSPGAEGGYTF. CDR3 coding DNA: TGTGCCAGCAGCCCAGGGGCAGAGGGTGGCTACACCTTC.

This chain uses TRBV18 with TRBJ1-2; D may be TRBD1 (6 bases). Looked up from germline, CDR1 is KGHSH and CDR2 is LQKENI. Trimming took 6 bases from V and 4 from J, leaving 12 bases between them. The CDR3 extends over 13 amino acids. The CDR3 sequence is CASSQTGSYGYTF. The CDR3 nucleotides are TGTGCCAGCTCCCAGACAGGTTCCTATGGCTACACCTTC. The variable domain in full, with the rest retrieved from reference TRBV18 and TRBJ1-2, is NAGVMQNPRHLVRRRGQEARLRCSPMKGHSHVYWYRQLPEEGLKFMVYLQKENIIDESGMPKERFSAEFPKEGPSILRIQQVVRGDSAAYFCASSQTGSYGYTFGSGTRLTVV.

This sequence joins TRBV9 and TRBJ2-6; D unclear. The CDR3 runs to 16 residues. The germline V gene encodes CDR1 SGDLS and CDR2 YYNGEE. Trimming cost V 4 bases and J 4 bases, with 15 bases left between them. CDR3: CASSPRWVEGANVLTF. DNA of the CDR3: TGTGCCAGCAGCCCAAGATGGGTGGAAGGGGCCAACGTCCTGACTTTC.

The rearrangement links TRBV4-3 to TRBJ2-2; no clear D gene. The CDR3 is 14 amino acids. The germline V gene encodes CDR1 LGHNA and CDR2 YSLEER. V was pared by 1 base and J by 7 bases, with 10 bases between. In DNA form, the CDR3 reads TGCGCCAGCAGCCAAGGTCGCAGACACGGGGAGCTGTTTTTT. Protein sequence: CASSQGRRHGELFF.

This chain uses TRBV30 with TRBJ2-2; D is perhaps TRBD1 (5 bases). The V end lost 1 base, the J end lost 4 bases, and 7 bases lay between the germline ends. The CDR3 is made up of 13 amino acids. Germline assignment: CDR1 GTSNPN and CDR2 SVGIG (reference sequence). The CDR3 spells CAWSEGFTGELFF. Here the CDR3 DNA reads TGTGCCTGGAGTGAGGGGTTCACCGGGGAGCTGTTTTTT.

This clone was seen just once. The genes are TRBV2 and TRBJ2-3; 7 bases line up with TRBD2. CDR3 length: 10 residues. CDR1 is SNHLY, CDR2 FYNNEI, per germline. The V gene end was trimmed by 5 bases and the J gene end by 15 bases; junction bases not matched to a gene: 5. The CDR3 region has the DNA TGTGCCAGCAGTTATTCGACTAGCTATTTT. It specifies CASSYSTSYF.

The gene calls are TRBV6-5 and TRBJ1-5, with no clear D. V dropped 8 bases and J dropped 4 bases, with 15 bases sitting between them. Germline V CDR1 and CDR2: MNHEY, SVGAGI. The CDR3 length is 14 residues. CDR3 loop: CASGSGSGNQPQHF. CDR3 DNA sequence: TGTGCCAGCGGCAGTGGGAGCGGTAATCAGCCCCAGCATTTT.

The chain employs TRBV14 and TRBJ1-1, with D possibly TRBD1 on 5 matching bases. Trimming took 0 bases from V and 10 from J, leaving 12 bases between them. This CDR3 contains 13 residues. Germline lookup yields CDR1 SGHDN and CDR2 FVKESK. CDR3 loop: CASSQETWQGAFF. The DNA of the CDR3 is TGTGCCAGCAGCCAAGAGACCTGGCAGGGAGCTTTCTTT.

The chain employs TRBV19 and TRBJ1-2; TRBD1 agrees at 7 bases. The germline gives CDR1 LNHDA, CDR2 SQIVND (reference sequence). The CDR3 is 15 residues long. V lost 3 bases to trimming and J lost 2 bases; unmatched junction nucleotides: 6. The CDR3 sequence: CASSISRGANYGYTF. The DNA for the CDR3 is TGTGCCAGTAGTATCTCCAGGGGGGCGAACTATGGCTACACCTTC.

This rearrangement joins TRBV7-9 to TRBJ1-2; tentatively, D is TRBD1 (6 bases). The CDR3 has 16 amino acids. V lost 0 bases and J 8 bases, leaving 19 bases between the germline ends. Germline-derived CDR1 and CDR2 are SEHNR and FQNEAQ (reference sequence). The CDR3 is CASSLAPRTDGYGYTF. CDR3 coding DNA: TGTGCCAGCAGCTTAGCTCCCCGGACAGACGGGTACGGCTACACCTTC.

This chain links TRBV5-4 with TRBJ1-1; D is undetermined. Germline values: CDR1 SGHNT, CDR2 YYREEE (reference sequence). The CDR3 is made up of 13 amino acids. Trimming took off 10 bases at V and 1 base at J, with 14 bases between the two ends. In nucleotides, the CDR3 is TGTGCCGGGCGAACAGTACAGAACACTGAAGCTTTCTTT. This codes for CAGRTVQNTEAFF.

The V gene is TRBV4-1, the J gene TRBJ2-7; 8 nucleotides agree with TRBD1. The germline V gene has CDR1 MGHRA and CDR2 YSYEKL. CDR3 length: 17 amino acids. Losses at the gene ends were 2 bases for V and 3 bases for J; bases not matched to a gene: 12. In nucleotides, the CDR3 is TGCGCCAGCAGCCAATTAGGAAGAGGACAGGGAGACTACGAGCAGTACTTC. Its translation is CASSQLGRGQGDYEQYF.

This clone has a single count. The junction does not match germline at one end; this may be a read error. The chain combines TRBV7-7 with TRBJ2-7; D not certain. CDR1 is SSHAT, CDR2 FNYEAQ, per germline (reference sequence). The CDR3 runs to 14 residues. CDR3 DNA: TGTGCTAGCAGCCCCCAGGTTGGGTCCTACGAGCAGTACTTC. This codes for CASSPQVGSYEQYF.

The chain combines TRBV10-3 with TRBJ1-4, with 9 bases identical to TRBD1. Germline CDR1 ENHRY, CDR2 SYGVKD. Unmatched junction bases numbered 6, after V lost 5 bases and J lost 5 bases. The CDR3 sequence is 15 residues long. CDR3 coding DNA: TGTGCCATCAGTTCCTTGGGGACAGGGAATGAAAAACTGTTTTTT. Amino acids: CAISSLGTGNEKLFF.

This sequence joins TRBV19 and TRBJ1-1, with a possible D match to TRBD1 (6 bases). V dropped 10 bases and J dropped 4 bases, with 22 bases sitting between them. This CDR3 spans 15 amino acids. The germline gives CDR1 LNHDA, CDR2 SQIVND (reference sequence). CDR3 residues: CATRPGGGGVTEAFF. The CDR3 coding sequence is TGTGCCACCCGCCCTGGGGGGGGCGGTGTCACTGAAGCTTTCTTT.